This TCR beta chain was observed in a study of molecular identifiers for immune sequencing clone quantification. Study-level points and caveats: Single-cell amounts of spiked Jurkat TCR RNA were reportedly detectable among approximately 970,000 naive cells.

Details on this clonotype: What it recognizes is unknown.

TCRdb re-derived calls from the PCR reads in MiXCR, one entry per CDR3 protein. Of about 510,000 distinct CDR3 sequences detected, about 20% appear once; the ten largest clones hold about 0.8%. For naive CD8 T cells, sorting used the CD8+CD4-CCR7+CD45RA+ phenotype. Germline V gives CDR1 LGHNA, CDR2 YSLEER. After removal of 0 bases from V and 5 bases from J, the junction contained 11 bases not matched to a gene. The CDR3 is 17 amino acids. The genes are TRBV4-3 and TRBJ2-7; 9 bases are a match to TRBD2. The source of this sequence is a human donor in good health. Some libraries in this study had Jurkat cell RNA spiked in. The sequencing sample was made of naive CD8+ T cells from blood, with Jurkat cell RNA spiked in. Subset reported: FACS-sorted CD8+CD4-CCR7+CD45RA+ naive T cells. The CDR3 sequence is CASSQDLASGTFDEQYF. DNA of the CDR3: TGCGCCAGCAGCCAAGATTTGGCTAGCGGGACCTTCGACGAGCAGTACTTC.